These 18 T cell receptor beta chains share one sample of origin, sequenced in a study of cytomegalovirus exposure and HLA in healthy donors. Only in-frame clones appear in the TCRdb table, and some are missing; sequencing was by immunoSEQ multiplex PCR. The sample includes 300,000 or so clones, around 90% of them seen just once. The specimen sequenced was PBMCs. These receptors were collected from a man aged 25 to 45 in good health and CMV-seronegative.

The V call is TRBV15, the J call TRBJ2-5, with a tentative D call TRBD2 (7 bases). CDR3 length: 16 amino acids. V was pared by 1 base and J by 5 bases, with 17 bases between. Germline CDR1 LNHNV, CDR2 YYDKDF (reference sequence). The CDR3 reads CATSRVVGGAGETQYF. Written as DNA, the CDR3 is TGTGCCACCAGCAGAGTAGTAGGGGGGGCTGGGGAGACCCAGTACTTC.

The V gene is TRBV11-2, the J gene TRBJ2-1; a possible D gene is TRBD2 (6 bases). The CDR3 runs to 14 residues. Trimming left V 5 bases short and J 3 bases short, with 11 bases between. CDR1 and CDR2 (germline): SGHAT, FQNNGV. CDR3 residues: CASSPGGLYNEQFF. The DNA of the CDR3 is TGTGCCAGCAGCCCCGGGGGACTCTACAATGAGCAGTTCTTC.

This clone was counted many times. J is TRBJ1-4 and V is TRBV10-1; maybe TRBD1 (6 bases). This CDR3 has 18 residues. CDR1 WNHNN and CDR2 SYGVQD come from the germline V gene (reference sequence). V lost 2 bases and J 7 bases, leaving 23 bases between the germline ends. The CDR3 nucleotides are TGCGCCAGCAGTGAGCACGGGACACATCTAGGCTGGGGTGAAAAACTGTTTTTT. This gives the protein CASSEHGTHLGWGEKLFF.

This clone was found once. The rearrangement joins TRBV4-3 to TRBJ2-7; D ambiguous. V was cut by 4 bases and J by 0 bases, with 13 bases left in between. CDR3 length equals 15 residues. Germline CDR1 and CDR2: LGHNA and YSLEER. The DNA of the CDR3 is TGCGCCAGCAGCCCGTACTCAGGTAGCTCCTACGAGCAGTACTTC. Its protein product is CASSPYSGSSYEQYF.

The CDR3 sequence is CASSGSSVNTEAFF. Here the CDR3 DNA reads TGCGCCAGCAGCGGCTCCTCCGTGAACACTGAAGCTTTCTTT. The genes are TRBV5-1 and TRBJ1-1; D uncertain. Germline V gives CDR1 SGHRS, CDR2 YFSETQ. V lost 4 bases and J 0 bases, leaving 10 bases between the germline ends. The CDR3 has 14 amino acids. Full variable domain (missing parts from reference TRBV5-1 and TRBJ1-1): KAGVTQTPRYLIKTRGQQVTLSCSPISGHRSVSWYQQTPGQGLQFLFEYFSETQRNKGNFPGRFSGRQFSNSRSEMNVSTLELGDSALYLCASSGSSVNTEAFFGQGTRLTVV.

The V and J genes are TRBV18 and TRBJ2-5, with TRBD1 matching over 7 bases. CDR3 length: 13 amino acids. Germline V gene lookup returns CDR1 KGHSH and CDR2 LQKENI. The J segment lost 7 bases and the V segment lost 4 bases, leaving 6 bases of the junction unmatched. CDR3: CASSRTGGGTQYF. Written as DNA, the CDR3 is TGTGCCAGCTCACGGACAGGCGGAGGGACCCAGTACTTC. Full variable domain (remainder filled in from reference TRBV18 and TRBJ2-5): NAGVMQNPRHLVRRRGQEARLRCSPMKGHSHVYWYRQLPEEGLKFMVYLQKENIIDESGMPKERFSAEFPKEGPSILRIQQVVRGDSAAYFCASSRTGGGTQYFGPGTRLLVL.

This rearrangement joins TRBV6-6 to TRBJ2-7, with 10 positions matching TRBD1. Trimming cost V 6 bases and J 7 bases; bases outside gene matches: 6. The V gene's germline CDR1 is MNHNY and CDR2 SVGAGI (reference sequence). The CDR3 extends over 13 amino acids. DNA of the CDR3: TGTGCCAGCAGGGACAGGGGGGTTAGGGAGCAGTACTTC. As protein: CASRDRGVREQYF.

The rearrangement links TRBV28 to TRBJ1-6; 7 nucleotides align to TRBD1. The CDR3 spans 14 residues. V lost 2 bases, J lost 7 bases, and 2 bases stayed unmatched. CDR1 MDHEN and CDR2 SYDVKM come from the germline V gene. The CDR3: CASSLAGGNSPLHF. Written as DNA, the CDR3 is TGTGCCAGCAGTTTAGCAGGGGGGAATTCACCCCTCCACTTT.

The chain joins TRBV27 to TRBJ2-5; maybe TRBD2 (6 bases). With 0 bases removed from V and 3 bases from J, the gap between germline ends came to 11 bases. The CDR3 loop spans 15 amino acids. Per the germline V gene, CDR1 is MNHEY and CDR2 is SMNVEV (reference sequence). CDR3 loop: CASSLSFGGEETQYF. As DNA, the CDR3 is TGTGCCAGCAGTTTATCGTTCGGGGGAGAAGAGACCCAGTACTTC.

The chain recombines TRBV14 with TRBJ1-1, with a weak D call TRBD1 (5 bases). The CDR3 extends over 12 amino acids. V dropped 6 bases and J dropped 9 bases, with 14 bases sitting between them. Germline CDR1 and CDR2: SGHDN and FVKESK. This CDR3 reads CASRHGGTKAFF. The CDR3 DNA follows: TGTGCCAGCAGACATGGCGGGACGAAAGCTTTCTTT.

V gene TRBV5-1 combines with J gene TRBJ2-4; 9 bases fit TRBD1. CDR3 length: 16 amino acids. V lost 4 bases to trimming and J lost 3 bases; unmatched junction nucleotides: 8. In germline, CDR1 is SGHRS, CDR2 YFSETQ. The CDR3 spells CASSIEDRGNKNIQYF. The CDR3 DNA reads TGCGCCAGCAGCATTGAGGACAGGGGAAACAAAAACATTCAGTACTTC.

V and J are TRBV2 and TRBJ1-6, with 9 bases matching TRBD1. Germline CDR1 and CDR2: SNHLY and FYNNEI. After removal of 4 bases from V and 14 bases from J, the junction contained 9 bases not matched to a gene. There are 14 residues in the CDR3. In DNA form, the CDR3 reads TGTGCCAGCAGTGGCGGACAGGGGACTCAGGCCCTCCACTTT. The encoded protein is CASSGGQGTQALHF.

The chain combines TRBV7-6 with TRBJ2-7; perhaps TRBD1 as D (6 bases). V was cut by 1 base and J by 6 bases, with 13 bases left in between. The germline V gene has CDR1 SGHVS and CDR2 FNYEAQ. The CDR3 is 14 residues long. CDR3 protein: CASSLVNRAGEQYF. CDR3 nucleotides: TGTGCCAGCAGCTTAGTCAACAGGGCGGGCGAGCAGTACTTC.

The CDR3 here is CASSSQGATYNSPLHF. DNA of the CDR3: TGCGCCAGCAGCTCACAGGGGGCTACCTATAATTCACCCCTCCACTTT. V gene TRBV5-1 combines with J gene TRBJ1-6; 9 bases line up with TRBD1. Germline V gene lookup returns CDR1 SGHRS and CDR2 YFSETQ. The CDR3 is 16 amino acids. V gave up 3 bases and J gave up 2 bases; unmatched junction bases: 3.

V gene TRBV7-9 combines with J gene TRBJ1-2, with D unclear. The CDR3 length is 11 residues. Per the germline V gene, CDR1 is SEHNR and CDR2 is FQNEAQ (reference sequence). Deletions cut 4 bases from V and 4 bases from J, with 4 bases between. CDR3: CASSSIYGYTF. The CDR3 bases are TGTGCCAGCAGCTCTATCTATGGCTACACCTTC. The entire variable domain, with the rest obtained from reference TRBV7-9 and TRBJ1-2, is as follows: DTGVSQNPRHKITKRGQNVTFRCDPISEHNRLYWYRQTLGQGPEFLTYFQNEAQLEKSRLLSDRFSAERPKGSFSTLEIQRTEQGDSAMYLCASSSIYGYTFGSGTRLTVV.

The chain uses TRBV12-5 and TRBJ2-1; 12 bases match TRBD2. Germline V gene lookup returns CDR1 LGHNT and CDR2 FRNRAP. J lost 8 bases, V lost 1 base, and 9 bases had no gene match. The CDR3 has 17 residues. This chain's CDR3 is CASGLARTSGNLDEQFF. DNA for the CDR3: TGTGCTAGTGGTTTGGCCCGGACTAGCGGGAACCTCGATGAGCAGTTCTTC.

The chain links TRBV4-1 to TRBJ1-1; D is ambiguous. Germline V gene lookup returns CDR1 MGHRA and CDR2 YSYEKL. V was pared by 8 bases and J by 1 base, with 14 bases between. The CDR3 has 14 residues. The CDR3 DNA is TGCGCCAGCCCCTGGGCCAAATCGAACACTGAAGCTTTCTTT. Encoded protein: CASPWAKSNTEAFF.

This clone was observed a handful of times. CDR3: CASSFNTVLVEQYF. CDR3 coding DNA: TGTGCCAGCAGCTTCAATACTGTCTTAGTAGAGCAGTACTTC. The chain is built from TRBV7-9 and TRBJ2-7; D gene ambiguous. Germline CDR1 is SEHNR and CDR2 is FQNEAQ (reference sequence). Between the trimmed V and J ends, which lost 3 bases and 7 bases, there was a span of 16 bases. CDR3 length equals 14 residues. Filled out from reference TRBV7-9 and TRBJ2-7, the complete variable domain reads DTGVSQNPRHKITKRGQNVTFRCDPISEHNRLYWYRQTLGQGPEFLTYFQNEAQLEKSRLLSDRFSAERPKGSFSTLEIQRTEQGDSAMYLCASSFNTVLVEQYFGPGTRLTVT.